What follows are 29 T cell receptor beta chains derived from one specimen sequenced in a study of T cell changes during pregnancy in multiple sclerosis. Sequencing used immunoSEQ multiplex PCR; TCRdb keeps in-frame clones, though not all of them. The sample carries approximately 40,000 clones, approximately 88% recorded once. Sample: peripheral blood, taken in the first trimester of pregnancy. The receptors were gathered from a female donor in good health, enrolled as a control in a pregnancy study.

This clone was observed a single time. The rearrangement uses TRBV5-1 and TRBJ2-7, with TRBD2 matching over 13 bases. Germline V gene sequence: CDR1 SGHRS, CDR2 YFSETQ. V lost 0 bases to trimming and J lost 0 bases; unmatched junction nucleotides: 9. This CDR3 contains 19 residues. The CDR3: CASSLAYGLAGASSYEQYF. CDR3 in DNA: TGCGCCAGCAGCTTGGCCTACGGACTAGCGGGAGCGAGCTCCTACGAGCAGTACTTC.

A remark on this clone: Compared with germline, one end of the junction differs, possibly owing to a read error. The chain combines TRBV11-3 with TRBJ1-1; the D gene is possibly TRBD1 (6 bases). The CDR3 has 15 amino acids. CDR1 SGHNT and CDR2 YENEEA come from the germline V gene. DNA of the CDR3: TGTGCCAACAGCTTGGGGATTGGGCAGGGGATAGAAGCTTTCTTT. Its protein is CANSLGIGQGIEAFF.

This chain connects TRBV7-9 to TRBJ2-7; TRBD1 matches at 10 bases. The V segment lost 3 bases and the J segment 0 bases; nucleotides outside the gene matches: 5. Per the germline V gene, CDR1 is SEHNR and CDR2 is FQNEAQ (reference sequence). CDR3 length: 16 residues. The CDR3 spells CASSFPTGGSSYEQYF. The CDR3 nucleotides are TGTGCCAGCAGCTTTCCGACAGGGGGCAGCTCCTACGAGCAGTACTTC.

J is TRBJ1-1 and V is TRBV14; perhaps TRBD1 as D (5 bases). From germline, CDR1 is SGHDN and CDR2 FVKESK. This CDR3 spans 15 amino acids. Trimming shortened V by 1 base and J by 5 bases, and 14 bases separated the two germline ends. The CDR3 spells CASSQVRGGRTEAFF. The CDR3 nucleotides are TGTGCCAGCAGCCAAGTGCGGGGGGGACGAACTGAAGCTTTCTTT.

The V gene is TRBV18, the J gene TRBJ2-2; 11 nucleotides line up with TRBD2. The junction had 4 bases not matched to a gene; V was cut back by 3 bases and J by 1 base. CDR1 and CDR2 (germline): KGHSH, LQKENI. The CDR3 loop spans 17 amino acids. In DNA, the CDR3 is TGTGCCAGCTCACCGCGTAGCGGGGGGGTGAACACCGGGGAGCTGTTTTTT. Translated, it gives CASSPRSGGVNTGELFF.

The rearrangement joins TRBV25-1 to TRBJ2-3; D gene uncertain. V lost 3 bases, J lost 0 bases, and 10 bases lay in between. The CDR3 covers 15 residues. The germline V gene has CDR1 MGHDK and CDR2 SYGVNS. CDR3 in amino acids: CASSDPLSSTDTQYF. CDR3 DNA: TGTGCCAGCAGTGATCCTTTATCTAGCACAGATACGCAGTATTTT.

The CDR3 DNA reads TGTGCCAGCAGGCAGGACCTTACAGGGGGACTCCACTTT. Its translation: CASRQDLTGGLHF. The chain couples TRBV7-9 to TRBJ1-6; TRBD1 matches at 8 bases. With 6 bases clipped from V and 16 bases from J, the junction kept 11 bases outside the gene matches. CDR3 length: 13 amino acids. In germline, CDR1 is SEHNR, CDR2 FQNEAQ (reference sequence).

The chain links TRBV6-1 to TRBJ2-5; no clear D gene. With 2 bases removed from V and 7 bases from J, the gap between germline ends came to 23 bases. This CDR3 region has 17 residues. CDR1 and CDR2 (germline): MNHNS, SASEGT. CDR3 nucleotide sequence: TGTGCCAGCAGTGAAACCGACCCCAACCTGTTTCCAGGGACCCAGTACTTC. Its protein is CASSETDPNLFPGTQYF.

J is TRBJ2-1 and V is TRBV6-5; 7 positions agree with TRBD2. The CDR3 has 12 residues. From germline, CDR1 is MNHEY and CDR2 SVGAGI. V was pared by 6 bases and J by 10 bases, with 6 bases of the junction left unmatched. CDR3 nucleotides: TGTGCCAGCAGGGTGGGTAGCGGGGAGCAGTTCTTC. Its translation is CASRVGSGEQFF.

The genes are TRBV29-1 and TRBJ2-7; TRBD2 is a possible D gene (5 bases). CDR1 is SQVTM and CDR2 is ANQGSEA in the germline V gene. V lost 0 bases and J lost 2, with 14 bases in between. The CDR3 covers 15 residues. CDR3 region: CSVEDSGLGAYEQYF. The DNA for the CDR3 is TGCAGCGTTGAAGATTCCGGACTCGGGGCCTACGAGCAGTACTTC.

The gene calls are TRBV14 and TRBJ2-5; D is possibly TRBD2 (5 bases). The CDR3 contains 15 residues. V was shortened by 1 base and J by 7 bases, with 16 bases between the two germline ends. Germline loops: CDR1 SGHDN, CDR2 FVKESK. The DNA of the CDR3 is TGTGCCAGCAGCCAAGTTCGAGCGGATAGTGGGACCCAGTACTTC. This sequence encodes CASSQVRADSGTQYF.

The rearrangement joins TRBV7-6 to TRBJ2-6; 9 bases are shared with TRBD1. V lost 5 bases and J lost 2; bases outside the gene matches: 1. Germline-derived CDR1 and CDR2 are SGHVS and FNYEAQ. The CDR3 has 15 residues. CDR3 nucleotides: TGTGCCAGCAGCGGGGACAGGGCTGGGGCCAACGTCCTGACTTTC. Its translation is CASSGDRAGANVLTF.

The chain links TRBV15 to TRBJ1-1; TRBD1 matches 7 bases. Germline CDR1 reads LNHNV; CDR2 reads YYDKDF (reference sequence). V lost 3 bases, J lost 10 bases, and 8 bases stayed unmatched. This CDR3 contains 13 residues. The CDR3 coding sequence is TGTGCCACCAGCAGGCGACAGGGTGATAGAGCTTTCTTT. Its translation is CATSRRQGDRAFF.

The CDR3 region is CASSTSPGQLAFF. CDR3 nucleotide sequence: TGTGCCAGTAGTACCTCGCCGGGACAATTGGCTTTCTTT. V usage is TRBV19 and J usage is TRBJ1-1; TRBD1 might be the D (6 bases). The CDR3 runs 13 residues. Trimming left V 4 bases short and J 11 bases short, with 17 bases between. CDR1 is LNHDA and CDR2 is SQIVND in the germline V gene (reference sequence).

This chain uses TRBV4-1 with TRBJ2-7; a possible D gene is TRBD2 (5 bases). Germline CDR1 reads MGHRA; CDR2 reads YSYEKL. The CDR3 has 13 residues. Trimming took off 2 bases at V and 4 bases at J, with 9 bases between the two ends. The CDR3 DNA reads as TGCGCCAGCAGCCAACAAGGAGGATACGAGCAGTACTTC. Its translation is CASSQQGGYEQYF.

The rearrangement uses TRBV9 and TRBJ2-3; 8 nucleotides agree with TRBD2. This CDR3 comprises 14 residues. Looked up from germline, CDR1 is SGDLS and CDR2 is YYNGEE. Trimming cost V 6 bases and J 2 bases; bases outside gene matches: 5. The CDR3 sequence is CASTGGAATDTQYF. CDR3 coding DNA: TGTGCCAGCACCGGGGGGGCCGCCACAGATACGCAGTATTTT.

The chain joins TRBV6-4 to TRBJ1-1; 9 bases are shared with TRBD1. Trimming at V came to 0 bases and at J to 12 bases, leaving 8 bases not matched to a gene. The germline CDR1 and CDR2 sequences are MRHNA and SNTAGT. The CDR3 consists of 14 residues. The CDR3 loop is CASSDSFRDRETFF. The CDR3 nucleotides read TGTGCCAGCAGTGACTCATTCCGGGACAGGGAGACTTTCTTT.

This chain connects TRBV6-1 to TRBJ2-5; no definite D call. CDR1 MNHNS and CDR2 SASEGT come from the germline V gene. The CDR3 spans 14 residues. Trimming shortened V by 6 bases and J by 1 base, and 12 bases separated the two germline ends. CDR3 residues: CASSPDTVQETQYF. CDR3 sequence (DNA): TGTGCCAGCAGCCCCGACACGGTCCAAGAGACCCAGTACTTC.

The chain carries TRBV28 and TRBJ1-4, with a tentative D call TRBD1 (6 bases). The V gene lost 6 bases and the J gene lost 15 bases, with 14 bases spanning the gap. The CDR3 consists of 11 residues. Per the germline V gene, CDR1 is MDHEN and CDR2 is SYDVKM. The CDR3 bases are TGTGCCAGCAGACGGGACACCTATTTGTTTTTT. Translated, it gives CASRRDTYLFF.

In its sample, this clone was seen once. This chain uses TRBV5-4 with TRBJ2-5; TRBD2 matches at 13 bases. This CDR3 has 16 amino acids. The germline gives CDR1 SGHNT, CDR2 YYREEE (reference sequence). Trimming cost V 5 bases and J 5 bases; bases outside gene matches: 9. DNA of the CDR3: TGTGCCAGCAGAGCTTGGGGACTAGCGGGGAGGGAGACCCAGTACTTC. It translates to CASRAWGLAGRETQYF.

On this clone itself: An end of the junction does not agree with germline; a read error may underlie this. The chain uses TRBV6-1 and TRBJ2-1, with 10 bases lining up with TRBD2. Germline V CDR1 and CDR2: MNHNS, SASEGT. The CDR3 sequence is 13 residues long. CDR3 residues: CASSEVSSGRRVF. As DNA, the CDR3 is TGTGCCAGCAGTGAAGTTAGTAGCGGGAGGCGTGTCTTC.

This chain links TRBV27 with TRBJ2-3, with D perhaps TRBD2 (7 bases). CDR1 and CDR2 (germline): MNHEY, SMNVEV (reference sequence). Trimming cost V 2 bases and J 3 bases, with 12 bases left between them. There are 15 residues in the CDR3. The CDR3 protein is CASSLAGAGTDTQYF. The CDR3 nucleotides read TGTGCCAGCAGTTTAGCGGGGGCCGGAACAGATACGCAGTATTTT.

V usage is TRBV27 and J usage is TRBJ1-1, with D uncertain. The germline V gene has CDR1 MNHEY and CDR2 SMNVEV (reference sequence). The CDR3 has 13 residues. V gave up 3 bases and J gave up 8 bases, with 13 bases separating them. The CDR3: CASSFRRSQEAFF. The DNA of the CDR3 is TGTGCCAGCAGTTTCCGCAGGTCCCAGGAAGCTTTCTTT.

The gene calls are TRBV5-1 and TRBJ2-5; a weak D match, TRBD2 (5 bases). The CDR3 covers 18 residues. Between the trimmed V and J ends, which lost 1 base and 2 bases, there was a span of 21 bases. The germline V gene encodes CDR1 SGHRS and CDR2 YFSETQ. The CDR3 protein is CASSLSPDPRGAQETQYF. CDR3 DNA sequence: TGCGCCAGCAGCTTGTCCCCGGACCCTCGGGGAGCGCAAGAGACCCAGTACTTC.

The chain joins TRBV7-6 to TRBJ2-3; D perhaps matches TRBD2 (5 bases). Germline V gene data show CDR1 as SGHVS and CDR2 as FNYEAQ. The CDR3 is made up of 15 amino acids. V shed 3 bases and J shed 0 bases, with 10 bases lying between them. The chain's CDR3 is CASSLREYSTDTQYF. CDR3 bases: TGTGCCAGCAGCTTGAGGGAGTATAGCACAGATACGCAGTATTTT.

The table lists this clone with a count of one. CDR3 DNA sequence: TGTGCCAGCAGTTACCTAGGCCTAGTCGAAGAGACCCAGTACTTC. Encoded protein: CASSYLGLVEETQYF. The V and J genes are TRBV6-5 and TRBJ2-5, with unresolved D. Germline CDR1 MNHEY, CDR2 SVGAGI. The CDR3 sequence is 15 residues long. V shed 2 bases and J shed 3 bases, with 13 bases lying between them.

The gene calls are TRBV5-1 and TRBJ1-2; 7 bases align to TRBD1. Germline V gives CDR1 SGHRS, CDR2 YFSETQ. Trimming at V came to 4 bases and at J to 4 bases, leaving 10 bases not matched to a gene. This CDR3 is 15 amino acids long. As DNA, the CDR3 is TGCGCCAGCAGCGCCGGACAGGCGGAGGCCTATGGCTACACCTTC. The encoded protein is CASSAGQAEAYGYTF.

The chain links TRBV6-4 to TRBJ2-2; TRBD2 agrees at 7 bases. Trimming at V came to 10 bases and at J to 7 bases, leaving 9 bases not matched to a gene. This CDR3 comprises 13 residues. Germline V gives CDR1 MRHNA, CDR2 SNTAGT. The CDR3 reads CATRPTGGGELFF. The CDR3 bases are TGTGCCACCAGACCGACGGGGGGCGGGGAGCTGTTTTTT.

CDR3 DNA: TGTGCCAGTAGCGACAGGGCCCTCCCCTCAACTAATGAAAAACTGTTTTTT. Residues: CASSDRALPSTNEKLFF. The rearrangement links TRBV19 to TRBJ1-4; 7 nucleotides align to TRBD1. This CDR3 is built from 17 residues. V lost 6 bases, J lost 0 bases, and 10 bases stayed unmatched. Germline CDR1 LNHDA, CDR2 SQIVND (reference sequence).